Listed here are 14 T cell receptor beta chains from one sample, sequenced in a study of siplizumab effects on memory and regulatory T cells. Using immunoSEQ multiplex PCR, the repertoire was profiled, and TCRdb retains in-frame clones only, with some absent. This repertoire shows tens of thousands of clones, about 89% found once; its top ten account for roughly 28%. Sequenced: CD8+ T cells sorted from blood. These receptor sequences come from a human donor in good health.

The CDR3 loop is CASSSVYTEGYGYTF. CDR3 DNA sequence: TGTGCCAGCAGCTCCGTATATACAGAGGGCTATGGCTACACCTTC. The chain has TRBV5-4 and TRBJ1-2; D not resolved. From germline, CDR1 is SGHNT and CDR2 YYREEE (reference sequence). V lost 3 bases, J lost 4 bases, and 16 bases lay in between. CDR3 length: 15 amino acids.

The V gene is TRBV19, the J gene TRBJ1-3; possible D gene TRBD1, 5 bases. The CDR3 extends over 14 amino acids. The V and J ends lost 5 bases and 2 bases respectively, with 10 bases between them. Per the germline V gene, CDR1 is LNHDA and CDR2 is SQIVND (reference sequence). The CDR3 DNA reads TGTGCCAGTAGTTTCAGGGAAGCTGGAAACACCATATATTTT. Its protein product is CASSFREAGNTIYF.

The chain couples TRBV12-5 to TRBJ1-5; D possibly corresponds to TRBD1 (5 bases). Germline V gene sequence: CDR1 LGHNT, CDR2 FRNRAP. The V gene lost 7 bases and the J gene lost 0 bases, with 10 bases spanning the gap. The CDR3 sequence is 14 residues long. The chain's CDR3 is CASAGGDSNQPQHF. The DNA for the CDR3 is TGTGCTAGTGCTGGGGGAGATAGCAATCAGCCCCAGCATTTT.

The chain employs TRBV7-9 and TRBJ2-7; D is undetermined. The CDR3 totals 14 residues. The V and J ends lost 4 bases and 1 base respectively, with 11 bases between them. Germline assignment: CDR1 SEHNR and CDR2 FQNEAQ (reference sequence). CDR3 DNA: TGTGCCAGCAGCTCCCTTTCCAGATCCTACGAGCAGTACTTC. Its protein product is CASSSLSRSYEQYF.

The genes are TRBV7-9 and TRBJ1-2; 8 positions agree with TRBD1. The CDR3 runs 15 residues. The V gene's germline CDR1 is SEHNR and CDR2 FQNEAQ (reference sequence). Written as DNA, the CDR3 is TGTGTTTCCCTCGGAGGACAGGGATCTAACTATGGCTACACCTTC. Amino acids: CVSLGGQGSNYGYTF.

The rearrangement uses TRBV19 and TRBJ2-1; 12 bases map to TRBD2. The V segment lost 4 bases and the J segment 2 bases; nucleotides outside the gene matches: 9. The CDR3 contains 18 residues. CDR1 is LNHDA and CDR2 is SQIVND in the germline V gene (reference sequence). CDR3 bases: TGTGCCAGTAGTAACGAACTAGCGGGGGGCCGGACCTACAATGAGCAGTTCTTC. Its translation: CASSNELAGGRTYNEQFF.

V usage is TRBV5-4 and J usage is TRBJ2-1; 12 positions agree with TRBD2. CDR1 and CDR2 (germline): SGHNT, YYREEE (reference sequence). There are 18 residues in the CDR3. V lost 4 bases to trimming and J lost 2 bases; unmatched junction nucleotides: 10. The CDR3 DNA is TGTGCCAGCAGCACACGACTAGCGGGAGAGGGGACCTACAATGAGCAGTTCTTC. This translates into CASSTRLAGEGTYNEQFF.

The chain combines TRBV27 with TRBJ2-7; D is ambiguous. Germline CDR1 MNHEY, CDR2 SMNVEV (reference sequence). The CDR3 contains 13 residues. Trimming stripped 4 bases from V and 1 base from J, with 8 bases between. Here the CDR3 DNA reads TGTGCCAGCAGTTGGTCCCAATCCTACGAGCAGTACTTC. Its protein is CASSWSQSYEQYF.

The rearrangement uses TRBV12-2 and TRBJ2-1; the tabulated D call, TRBD2, remains unverified against the DNA. TRBV12-2 is listed as a pseudogene. The CDR3 extends over 18 amino acids. CDR3 DNA: TGTGCAAGTCGCTTAGCCGGACCGGGACTAGCGGGGTACAATGAGCAGTTCTTC. This codes for CASRLAGPGLAGYNEQFF.

The chain recombines TRBV4-1 with TRBJ2-7, with TRBD1 matching 10 bases. J gave up 5 bases and V 4 bases, and 5 bases lay outside the gene matches. The CDR3 is 14 residues long. Germline CDR1 and CDR2: MGHRA and YSYEKL. CDR3: CASSPGQGRHEQYF. The CDR3 DNA sequence: TGCGCCAGCAGCCCGGGACAGGGGAGGCACGAGCAGTACTTC.

This chain joins TRBV5-6 and TRBJ1-1; perhaps TRBD1 as D (6 bases). This CDR3 contains 14 residues. Trimming pared 0 bases from V and 1 base from J, leaving 7 bases between. CDR1 is SGHDT and CDR2 is YYEEEE in the germline V gene. CDR3 in amino acids: CASSLDRANTEAFF. CDR3 nucleotide sequence: TGTGCCAGCAGCTTGGACAGGGCGAACACTGAAGCTTTCTTT.

This clone has just one count. J is TRBJ1-2 and V is TRBV13; no clear D. Trimming left V 3 bases short and J 3 bases short, with 11 bases between. This CDR3 is 14 amino acids long. From germline, CDR1 is PRHDT and CDR2 FYEKMQ (reference sequence). This CDR3 reads CASSFRKLDYGYTF. The CDR3 DNA reads TGTGCCAGCAGCTTTAGGAAACTTGACTATGGCTACACCTTC.

V and J are TRBV5-6 and TRBJ1-1; no clear D gene. This CDR3 has 16 amino acids. Germline CDR1 is SGHDT and CDR2 is YYEEEE. Trimming shortened V by 2 bases and J by 0 bases, and 14 bases separated the two germline ends. The CDR3 sequence is CASSLGLPFLNTEAFF. The CDR3 nucleotides are TGTGCCAGCAGCTTAGGACTCCCCTTCCTGAACACTGAAGCTTTCTTT.

The V and J genes are TRBV9 and TRBJ2-3; D gene ambiguous. Trimming pared 4 bases from V and 2 bases from J, leaving 5 bases between. The CDR3 extends over 12 amino acids. CDR1 SGDLS and CDR2 YYNGEE come from the germline V gene. The CDR3 DNA reads TGTGCCAGCAGCCCCGCCACAGATACGCAGTATTTT. Protein product: CASSPATDTQYF.